Listed below are T cell receptor beta chains from one sample, sequenced in a study of blood T cell repertoires in COVID-19. The repertoire was sequenced with immunoSEQ multiplex PCR; TCRdb's copy has only in-frame clones and lacks some. The table lists around 70,000 clones, 79% of them singletons. Input material: peripheral blood. The receptor set was obtained from a man aged 60-69 years with active or convalescent COVID-19. Each CDR3 is given with its conserved first and last residue. D genes are given only for firm matches. Size values are once, few and many counts, or a class for expanded clones, and some rows have none.

clone size	J gene	V gene	D gene	CDR3 DNA	CDR3 protein
-	TRBJ2-7	TRBV6-1	TRBD2	TGTGCCAGCAGTGAAGGCACGGGAGGATACTACGAGCAGTACTTC	CASSEGTGGYYEQYF
-	TRBJ2-2	TRBV10-3	TRBD2	TGTGCCATCACCCCCGGGACTAGCACCGGGGAGCTGTTTTTT	CAITPGTSTGELFF
-	TRBJ2-5	TRBV5-4	TRBD2	TGTGCCAGCAGCCCCGCTGGCGGGGGGGATGAGACCCAGTACTTC	CASSPAGGGDETQYF
-	TRBJ1-1	TRBV27	-	TGTGCCAGCAGTTTGGACAGAACCACTGAAGCTTTCTTT	CASSLDRTTEAFF
-	TRBJ1-5	TRBV7-8	-	TGTGCCAGCAGCCAGGACCCGGGAGGGCCCCAGCATTTT	CASSQDPGGPQHF
-	TRBJ2-5	TRBV29-1	TRBD1	TGCAGCGTGGTCGTGGACAGGGGAGGCGGGACCCAGTACTTC	CSVVVDRGGGTQYF
-	TRBJ2-7	TRBV25-1	TRBD1	TGTGCCAGCAGTGAAAGGGTGTGGACAGGGTACTACGAGCAGTACTTC	CASSERVWTGYYEQYF
once	TRBJ1-2	TRBV19	-	TGTGCCAGTAGCACCTACAGGGATTACTATGGCTACACCTTC	CASSTYRDYYGYTF
-	TRBJ2-7	TRBV5-1	-	TGCGCCAGCAGCCCGACGAGGTCAAACTACGAGCAGTACTTC	CASSPTRSNYEQYF
few	TRBJ1-4	TRBV2	-	TGTGCCAGCAGTGTAGAAATCGGACAGTATAATGAAAAACTGTTTTTT	CASSVEIGQYNEKLFF
few	TRBJ2-3	TRBV28	-	TGTGCCAGCAGTTTTGTGGCAGGCACCGATACGCAGTATTTT	CASSFVAGTDTQYF
-	TRBJ1-6	TRBV18	TRBD1	TGTGCCAGCTCACCAGGGACAGGCGGGGATTCACCCCTCCACTTT	CASSPGTGGDSPLHF
-	TRBJ2-7	TRBV20-1	TRBD2	TGCAGTGCTAGTCTAGCGGGGGTGTCCTACGAGCAGTACTTC	CSASLAGVSYEQYF
-	TRBJ1-3	TRBV7-3	-	TGTGCCAGCAGCAACGGACAGGGAAACACCATATATTTT	CASSNGQGNTIYF
few	TRBJ1-2	TRBV6-5	-	TGTGCCAGCAGTCGACTTCAGGCAGGGGGCTACACCTTC	CASSRLQAGGYTF
once	TRBJ1-2	TRBV6-4	TRBD1	TGTGCCAGCAGTGAAGGGGGCTTCATCTACACCTTC	CASSEGGFIYTF
-	TRBJ1-5	TRBV7-8	-	TGTGCCAGCAGCTTAGGTCTAGGGCTTTCATCCTCGGGAAGCGTTAGCAATCAGCCCCAGCATTTT	CASSLGLGLSSSGSVSNQPQHF
-	TRBJ1-1	TRBV7-9	TRBD1	TGTGCCAGCAGCTTAGCCACAGGGGACACTGAAGCTTTCTTT	CASSLATGDTEAFF
-	TRBJ1-1	TRBV2	-	TGTGCCAGCAGCATTCGGAGGGGTGAATGGACTGAAGCTTTCTTT	CASSIRRGEWTEAFF
-	TRBJ1-2	TRBV5-1	-	TGCGCCAGCAGCCTAAACGGGGTTAACTATGGCTACACCTTC	CASSLNGVNYGYTF
few	TRBJ2-2	TRBV27	-	TGTGCCAGCAGTTTATTTACGCAACCCGGTGAGCTGTTTTTT	CASSLFTQPGELFF
-	TRBJ2-3	TRBV6-5	TRBD2	TGTGCCAGCAGGGGGACTAGTGGAGCAGATACGCAGTATTTT	CASRGTSGADTQYF
-	TRBJ2-1	TRBV10-3	-	TGTGCCATCAGCAAAAAGGGGTCCCCGTCTGAGAATGAGCAGTTCTTC	CAISKKGSPSENEQFF
few	TRBJ1-3	TRBV6-1	TRBD1	TGTGCCAGCAGTGAGAGGACAGGGCGTGGAAACACCATATATTTT	CASSERTGRGNTIYF
-	TRBJ2-2	TRBV3-1/TRBV3-2	TRBD2	TGTGCCAGCAGCCAGGGAGCGGGGGCCAACACCGGGGAGCTGTTTTTT	CASSQGAGANTGELFF
-	TRBJ1-2	TRBV5-4	TRBD1	TGTGCCAGCAGCCAAACGACAGGGCTGCGGTATGGCTACACCTTC	CASSQTTGLRYGYTF
-	TRBJ2-1	TRBV19	-	TGTGCCAGTAGTGCTAGCTCCTACAATGAGCAGTTCTTC	CASSASSYNEQFF
-	TRBJ1-6	TRBV9	-	TGTGCCAGCAGCGTATCACAACGATCACCCCTCCACTTT	CASSVSQRSPLHF
once	TRBJ2-5	TRBV3-1/TRBV3-2	-	TGTGCCAGCAGCCAAGGACTAGTCGGGGAGACCCAGTACTTC	CASSQGLVGETQYF
-	TRBJ2-1	TRBV9	TRBD2	TGTGCCAGCAGCGGGACTAGCGGAAATGAGCAGTTCTTC	CASSGTSGNEQFF
-	TRBJ2-3	TRBV3-1/TRBV3-2	-	TGTGCCAGCAGCCAAGCCTATAGTAGCACAGATACGCAGTATTTT	CASSQAYSSTDTQYF
once	TRBJ1-1	TRBV15	-	TGTGCCACCAGCAGAGAAATGGGGCTGAGCACTGAAGCTTTCTTT	CATSREMGLSTEAFF
-	TRBJ1-2	TRBV7-8	-	TGTGCCAGCAGTACCAACTATAGAGATGGCTACACCTTC	CASSTNYRDGYTF
-	TRBJ2-5	TRBV14	-	TGTGCCAGCAGCCAGGGGCGCCTGGTTCGGGAGACCCATTACTTC	CASSQGRLVRETHYF
-	TRBJ1-1	TRBV18	-	TGTGCCAGCTCCGAAACAGGGAACACTGAAGCTTTCTTT	CASSETGNTEAFF
-	TRBJ2-3	TRBV18	TRBD2	TGTGCCAGCTCACCGCTAGCGGTCCGCGGAGGGAGAGATACGCAGTATTTT	CASSPLAVRGGRDTQYF
few	TRBJ2-1	TRBV7-8	-	TGTGCCAGCAGCTTATCCATTAGGGGCACAGGTCCTTCCTACAATGAGCAGTTCTTC	CASSLSIRGTGPSYNEQFF
-	TRBJ1-2	TRBV29-1	-	TGCAGCGTTGAAGGGGGCGAGGACAGAAACTATGGCTACACCTTC	CSVEGGEDRNYGYTF
-	TRBJ1-2	TRBV25-1	-	TGTGCCAGCAGTGCGGCAGGAACCGACTATGGCTACACCTTC	CASSAAGTDYGYTF
-	TRBJ1-5	TRBV7-8	TRBD1	TGTGCCAGCAGCCCGGGACAGCCCCTGGCCGGCAATCAGCCCCAGCATTTT	CASSPGQPLAGNQPQHF
-	TRBJ1-1	TRBV6-2/TRBV6-3	-	TGTGCCAGCAGTTACTCACTCCGACAGAAGAACACTGAAGCTTTCTTT	CASSYSLRQKNTEAFF
once	TRBJ2-1	TRBV27	-	TGTGCCAGCAGTTTTCGGTTTAGCGCCTACAATGAGCAGTTCTTC	CASSFRFSAYNEQFF
once	TRBJ1-5	TRBV5-6	-	TGTGCCAGCAGCTTGGATCAATCCCACAATCAGCCCCAGCATTTT	CASSLDQSHNQPQHF
-	TRBJ2-3	TRBV11-2	TRBD1	TGTGCCAGCAGCTTAGGGGACAGGGGCGCAGATACGCAGTATTTT	CASSLGDRGADTQYF
-	TRBJ2-5	TRBV24-1	TRBD2	TGTGCCACCAGTGATTCGCCTAGCGGGGGGCAAGAGACCCAGTACTTC	CATSDSPSGGQETQYF
-	TRBJ1-5	TRBV4-1	-	TGCGCCAGCAGCCAAGAATTTTCTCGGCCCCAGCATTTT	CASSQEFSRPQHF
-	TRBJ1-1	TRBV30	-	TGTGCCTGGAACAAACTAAAGTTTGAAGCTTTCTTT	CAWNKLKFEAFF
-	TRBJ2-3	TRBV10-3	-	TGTGCCATCAGTGAGATGCAGGATACGCAGTATTTT	CAISEMQDTQYF